The 8 T cell receptor beta chains below come from one sample, sequenced in a study of T cell responses to AZD1222 COVID-19 vaccine. Generated by immunoSEQ multiplex PCR, the TCRdb table keeps only in-frame clones and is missing some. The table records some 130,000 clones, more than 80% of them present only once. Sample: peripheral blood, taken on day 0 of AZD1222 vaccination. The receptors originated from an adult in good health.

This chain uses TRBV25-1 with TRBJ1-4; D perhaps matches TRBD1 (5 bases). Germline V CDR1 and CDR2: MGHDK, SYGVNS. The V gene lost 2 bases and the J gene lost 8 bases, with 15 bases spanning the gap. The CDR3 spans 15 residues. The CDR3 is CASSEQGRVWEKLFF. The CDR3 DNA follows: TGTGCCAGCAGTGAACAGGGTCGGGTATGGGAAAAACTGTTTTTT.

V gene TRBV6-2 or TRBV6-3 combines with J gene TRBJ1-5, with 7 bases aligning to TRBD1. Looked up from germline, CDR1 is MNHEY and CDR2 is SVGEGT. The CDR3 consists of 16 residues. The V and J ends lost 6 bases and 4 bases, in that order; junction bases with no gene match: 12. As DNA, the CDR3 is TGTGCCAGCAGCCTAGGGGGAGGACAGGTTAATCAGCCCCAGCATTTT. This gives the protein CASSLGGGQVNQPQHF.

This rearrangement joins TRBV11-1 to TRBJ2-7; 7 bases align to TRBD1. From germline, CDR1 is SGHAT and CDR2 FQDESV (reference sequence). V shed 5 bases, J shed 4 bases, and the junction held 5 bases outside the gene matches. This CDR3 is built from 13 residues. The CDR3 DNA sequence: TGTGCCAGCAGCGACGACAGGGTATACGAGCAGTACTTC. Translating it yields CASSDDRVYEQYF.

The chain joins TRBV7-9 to TRBJ1-6; D may be TRBD1 (6 bases). Trimming shortened V by 3 bases and J by 8 bases, and 14 bases separated the two germline ends. This CDR3 has 15 residues. Germline V CDR1 and CDR2: SEHNR, FQNEAQ (reference sequence). The CDR3 coding sequence is TGTGCCAGCAGCTTGGGCGCGGCAGGGGATTCACCCCTCCACTTT. As protein: CASSLGAAGDSPLHF.

This rearrangement joins TRBV2 to TRBJ1-5; 8 bases line up with TRBD1. The CDR3 covers 15 residues. With V trimmed by 11 bases and J by 2 bases, 11 bases remained unmatched. Germline V gene lookup returns CDR1 SNHLY and CDR2 FYNNEI. Written as DNA, the CDR3 is TGTGCCCGCGGGGGGGAGGGACAGGGCAATCAGCCCCAGCATTTT. Amino acid sequence: CARGGEGQGNQPQHF.

The gene calls are TRBV29-1 and TRBJ2-2; 8 bases align to TRBD2. The V and J ends lost 2 bases and 4 bases, in that order; junction bases with no gene match: 6. This CDR3 has 15 residues. Looked up from germline, CDR1 is SQVTM and CDR2 is ANQGSEA. CDR3 coding DNA: TGCAGCGTTGAACCCGGGACTAGTCGCACCGGGGAGCTGTTTTTT. Translating it yields CSVEPGTSRTGELFF.

V is TRBV14 and J is TRBJ1-6; maybe TRBD1 (5 bases). Germline lookup yields CDR1 SGHDN and CDR2 FVKESK. V was shortened by 0 bases and J by 10 bases, with 7 bases between the two germline ends. This CDR3 has 13 residues. CDR3 in amino acids: CASSQDGGSPLHF. In DNA form, the CDR3 reads TGTGCCAGCAGCCAAGATGGGGGATCACCCCTCCACTTT.

V usage is TRBV19 and J usage is TRBJ1-2; tentative D call: TRBD1 (5 bases). CDR1 is LNHDA, CDR2 SQIVND, per germline (reference sequence). The CDR3 is made up of 15 amino acids. V lost 10 bases, J lost 8 bases, and 26 bases lay in between. Written as DNA, the CDR3 is TGTGCCACCCGAAGACAATGGAGGGGAACGGGGGGCTACACCTTC. Amino acid sequence: CATRRQWRGTGGYTF.